The clone carrying this T cell receptor beta chain showed up many times. Antigen unknown. One junction end disagrees with the germline gene, perhaps due to a read error. This entry is derived from a study of regulatory T cells in long-lasting Graves disease. The study's findings and limits: Persistent cases favored TRBV28, TRBJ1-2 and TRBJ2-5.

As to time point: newly diagnosed GD, antithyroid drugs for less than 3 months. Following extraction of RNA from PBMCs, that RNA was used to make the TCR library. To make TCR beta libraries, researchers used iRepertoire HTBI primers and Arm-PCR of CDR3 regions. In TCRdb, the multiplex PCR reads were re-called with MiXCR into one record per CDR3 protein. This sample yields 200,000 to 300,000 distinct CDR3 sequences, of which about 19% are seen a single time; about 15% belongs to the top ten. This CDR3 is built from 13 residues. CDR1 and CDR2 from the germline V gene are KGHSH and LQKENI. J is TRBJ1-1 and V is TRBV18; TRBD1 matches 7 bases. The sequencing here drew on peripheral blood mononuclear cells (PBMCs), taken at new diagnosis, from a patient treated with antithyroid drugs. The receptor was derived from a female donor with Graves disease. The CDR3 DNA reads as TGCGCCAGCAGCCCACCAGGGGGCACTGAAGCTTTCTTT. It specifies CASSPPGGTEAFF.